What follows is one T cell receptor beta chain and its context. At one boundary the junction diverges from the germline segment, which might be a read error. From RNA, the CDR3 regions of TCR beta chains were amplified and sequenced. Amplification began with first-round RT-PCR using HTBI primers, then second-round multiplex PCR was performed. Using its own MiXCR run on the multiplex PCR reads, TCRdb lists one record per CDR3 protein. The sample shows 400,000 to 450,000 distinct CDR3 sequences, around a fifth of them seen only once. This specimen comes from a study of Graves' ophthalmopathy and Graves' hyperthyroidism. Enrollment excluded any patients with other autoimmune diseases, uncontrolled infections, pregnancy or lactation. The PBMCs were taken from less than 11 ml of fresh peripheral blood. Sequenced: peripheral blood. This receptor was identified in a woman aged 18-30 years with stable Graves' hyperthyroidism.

The CDR3 spells CASSESIGTGDLFF. CDR3 in DNA: TGTGCCAGCAGTGAATCTATCGGGACCGGGGATCTGTTTTTT. The chain couples TRBV25-1 to TRBJ2-2; D could derive from TRBD1 or TRBD2 (5 bases each). CDR3 length: 14 amino acids. Germline V gene lookup returns CDR1 MGHDK and CDR2 SYGVNS.